A single sample gave rise to the 3 T cell receptor beta chains below, sequenced in a study of blood T cell repertoires in COVID-19. The assay was immunoSEQ multiplex PCR, and TCRdb's table has in-frame clones only and misses some. Of some 220,000 clones listed, 84% are singletons. The sequenced sample was peripheral blood. Receptor source: a woman aged 55-70 years who had recovered from COVID-19.

The chain is built from TRBV9 and TRBJ1-3; 7 bases agree with TRBD1. J lost 10 bases, V lost 4 bases, and 5 bases had no gene match. Looked up from germline, CDR1 is SGDLS and CDR2 is YYNGEE. This CDR3 has 12 amino acids. This CDR3 is CASSSGGPTIYF. The CDR3 bases are TGTGCCAGCAGCTCAGGGGGGCCTACCATATATTTT.

The chain links TRBV5-1 to TRBJ2-1; 12 bases fit TRBD2. CDR1 SGHRS and CDR2 YFSETQ come from the germline V gene. V lost 4 bases and J lost 5; bases outside the gene matches: 4. This CDR3 is built from 15 residues. This chain's CDR3 is CASSGGLAGDNEQFF. The CDR3 bases are TGCGCCAGCAGCGGGGGACTAGCGGGCGACAATGAGCAGTTCTTC.

The chain couples TRBV3-1 (or the pseudogene TRBV3-2) to TRBJ1-1; 9 positions match TRBD1. V shed 7 bases, J shed 0 bases, and the junction held 9 bases outside the gene matches. The CDR3 length is 16 residues. Germline V gene lookup returns CDR1 LGHDT and CDR2 YNNKEL (reference sequence). For the CDR3, the DNA is TGTGCCAGCACCCGGGACAGGGAACCCATGAACACTGAAGCTTTCTTT. This translates into CASTRDREPMNTEAFF.